Sequencing of this T cell receptor beta chain was carried out in a study of blood T cells in healthy people across ages. This clonotype occurred a few times. Then a second PCR, running about 6 to 11 cycles, was carried out with a sample-barcoded 5' primer and a J-beta primer mix. TCRdb processed the 5' RACE reads anew with MiXCR; each CDR3 protein has one entry. Of around 520,000 distinct CDR3 sequences listed, roughly a quarter are singletons. Trimming stripped 3 bases from V and 4 bases from J, with 12 bases between. Looked up from germline, CDR1 is SNHLY and CDR2 is FYNNEI. CDR3 length: 14 amino acids. The data were also submitted as part of a second study, on T cells of mothers and their children. That report notes: Unrelated mother-child pairs always had slightly, but never significantly, lower normalized overlap than related pairs.

Sample: blood. V usage is TRBV2 and J usage is TRBJ1-1; perhaps TRBD1 as D (6 bases). The sequence derives from a boy younger than 10 in good health. In nucleotides, the CDR3 is TGTGCCAGCAGTGACGCGGACAGTTTCACTGAAGCTTTCTTT. Translating gives CASSDADSFTEAFF.